This T cell receptor beta chain emerged from a study of blood T cell repertoires in COVID-19. Study information: Some COVID-19 samples were acute and others convalescent; all came from the United States, Italy and Spain.

Unmatched junction bases numbered 14, after V lost 6 bases and J lost 7 bases. The CDR3 is made up of 15 amino acids. Germline V gives CDR1 MGHDK, CDR2 SYGVNS. Grouping used clinical history reported by participants in a survey and questionnaire. Participants in the exposed group had met a COVID-19 case in the 2 weeks before joining the study. In the study's own analysis: By means of reference gene primer amplification, nucleated cell counts were estimated. Repertoires were generated with immunoSEQ multiplex PCR, while TCRdb's copy carries only in-frame clones and drops some. V and J calls plus clone size are reproduced from that table; the DNA served to infer D and trimming. The sample holds hundreds of thousands of clones, 82% seen once.

This TCR was sampled from a man aged 35-49 years who had been exposed to COVID-19. Specimen: PBMCs or T cells enriched from blood (not recorded which). The chain links TRBV25-1 to TRBJ1-1; 7 bases match TRBD1. For the CDR3, the DNA is TGTGCCAGCAGCGAGCCTCAGGGGGGCTTCAATGAAGCTTTCTTT. It translates to CASSEPQGGFNEAFF.